This T cell receptor beta chain was documented in a study of blood T cell repertoires in COVID-19. In the study overall: Sites in the United States, Italy and Spain provided acute and convalescent COVID-19 samples.

The CDR3 contains 13 residues. Germline assignment: CDR1 MNHEY and CDR2 SMNVEV (reference sequence). V was pared by 2 bases and J by 6 bases, with 3 bases of the junction left unmatched. Per the original methods: Estimates of nucleated cell counts were drawn from the amplification of reference gene primers. The table came from immunoSEQ multiplex PCR; TCRdb's copy has only in-frame clones and leaves some out. The D gene and trimming were derived from the DNA, and the V and J assignments and clone size from that table. The data show about 88,000 clones, 86% seen once. Sequencing was done on a sample of peripheral blood. The gene calls are TRBV27 and TRBJ1-2, with 7 nucleotides matching TRBD1. The receptor's source is a human donor in a cohort sampled during active COVID-19. The chain's CDR3 is CASSLIGGHGYTF. For the CDR3, the DNA is TGTGCCAGCAGTTTAATAGGGGGCCATGGCTACACCTTC.